The present entry profiles one TCR beta chain with its context. Its target is not known. Germline assignment: CDR1 SGDLS and CDR2 YYNGEE. This CDR3 region has 14 residues. Trimming removed 0 bases from V and 8 bases from J, with 14 bases in between. This entry comes from a study of cytomegalovirus exposure and HLA in healthy donors. Background on the study: Of the donors genotyped, several hundred in all, 65% to 90% fell in the Caucasian-associated ancestry cluster. Study-wide results and limits: Later genetic work tied a missense DCLRE1C variant to beta-chain V and J trimming. Most TCR beta V segments were productive about 87% or about 30% of the time in an earlier analysis.

The PCR had 60 Vbeta and 13 Jbeta primers. The table came from immunoSEQ multiplex PCR; TCRdb's copy has only in-frame clones and leaves some out. The data contain tens of thousands of clones, around 70% of them singletons. The TCR originated in a man aged 35-49 years in good health and CMV-seropositive. Sequenced: PBMCs. The V gene is TRBV9, the J gene TRBJ1-1; D gene unclear. The CDR3 loop reads CASSVDRWSGEAFF. The CDR3 nucleotides read TGTGCCAGCAGCGTAGATCGCTGGAGTGGCGAAGCTTTCTTT. Full variable domain (missing parts from reference TRBV9 and TRBJ1-1): DSGVTQTPKHLITATGQRVTLRCSPRSGDLSVYWYQQSLDQGLQFLIQYYNGEERAKGNILERFSAQQFPDLHSELNLSSLELGDSALYFCASSVDRWSGEAFFGQGTRLTVV.